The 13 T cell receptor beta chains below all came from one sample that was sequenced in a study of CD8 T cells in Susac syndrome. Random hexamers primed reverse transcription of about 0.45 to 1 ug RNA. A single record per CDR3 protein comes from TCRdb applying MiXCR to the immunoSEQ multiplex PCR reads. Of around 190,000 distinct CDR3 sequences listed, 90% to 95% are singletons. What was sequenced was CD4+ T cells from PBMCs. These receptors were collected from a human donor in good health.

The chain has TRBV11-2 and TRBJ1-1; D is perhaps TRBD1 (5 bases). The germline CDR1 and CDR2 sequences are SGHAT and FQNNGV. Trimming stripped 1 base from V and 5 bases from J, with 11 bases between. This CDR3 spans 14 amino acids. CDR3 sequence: CASSLGRGKTEAFF. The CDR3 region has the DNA TGTGCCAGCAGCTTAGGCCGGGGGAAGACTGAAGCTTTCTTT. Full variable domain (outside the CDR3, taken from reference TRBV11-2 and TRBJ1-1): EAGVAQSPRYKIIEKRQSVAFWCNPISGHATLYWYQQILGQGPKLLIQFQNNGVVDDSQLPKDRFSAERLKGVDSTLKIQPAKLEDSAVYLCASSLGRGKTEAFFGQGTRLTVV.

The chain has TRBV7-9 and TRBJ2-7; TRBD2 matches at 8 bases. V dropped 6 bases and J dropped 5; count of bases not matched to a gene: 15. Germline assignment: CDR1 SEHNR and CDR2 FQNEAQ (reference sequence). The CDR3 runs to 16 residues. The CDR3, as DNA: TGTGCCAGCAGGAAGGACGGCGGGGGGTCGCAGAACGAGCAGTACTTC. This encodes CASRKDGGGSQNEQYF.

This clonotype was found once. CDR3 residues: CASSLDRVEYEQYF. CDR3 DNA: TGCGCCAGCAGCTTGGACAGGGTTGAATACGAGCAGTACTTC. The J gene is TRBJ2-7, the V gene TRBV5-1; a weak D match, TRBD1 (6 bases). The length of the CDR3 is 14 residues. Germline lookup yields CDR1 SGHRS and CDR2 YFSETQ. V was pared by 0 bases and J by 4 bases, with 11 bases between.

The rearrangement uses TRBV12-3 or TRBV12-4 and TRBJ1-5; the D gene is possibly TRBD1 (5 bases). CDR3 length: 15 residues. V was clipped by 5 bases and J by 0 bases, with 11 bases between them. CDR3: CASSLRDLSNQPQHF. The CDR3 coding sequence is TGTGCCAGCAGTCTCCGGGACCTTAGCAATCAGCCCCAGCATTTT.

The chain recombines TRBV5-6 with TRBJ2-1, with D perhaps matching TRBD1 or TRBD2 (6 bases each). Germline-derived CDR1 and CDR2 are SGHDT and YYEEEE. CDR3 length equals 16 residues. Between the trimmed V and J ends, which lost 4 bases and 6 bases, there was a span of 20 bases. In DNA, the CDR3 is TGTGCCAGCAGCCTCCCCCCGGGGGACAAACGCAATGAGCAGTTCTTC. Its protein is CASSLPPGDKRNEQFF.

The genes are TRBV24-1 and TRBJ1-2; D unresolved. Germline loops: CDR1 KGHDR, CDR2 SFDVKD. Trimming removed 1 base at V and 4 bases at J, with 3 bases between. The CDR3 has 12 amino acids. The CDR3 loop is CATSDFTYGYTF. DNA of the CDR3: TGTGCCACCAGTGATTTCACCTATGGCTACACCTTC.

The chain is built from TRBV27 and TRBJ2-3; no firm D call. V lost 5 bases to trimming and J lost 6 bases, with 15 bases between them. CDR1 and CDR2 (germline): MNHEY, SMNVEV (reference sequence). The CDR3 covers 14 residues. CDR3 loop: CASSINTGPDTQYF. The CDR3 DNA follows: TGTGCCAGCAGTATTAATACCGGGCCGGATACGCAGTATTTT.

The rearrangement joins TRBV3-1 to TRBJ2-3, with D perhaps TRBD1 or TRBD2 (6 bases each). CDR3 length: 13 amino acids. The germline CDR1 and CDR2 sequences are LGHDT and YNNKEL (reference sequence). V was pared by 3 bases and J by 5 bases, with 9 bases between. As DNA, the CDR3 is TGTGCCAGCAGCCAGGAGGGGGTAGATACGCAGTATTTT. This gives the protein CASSQEGVDTQYF.

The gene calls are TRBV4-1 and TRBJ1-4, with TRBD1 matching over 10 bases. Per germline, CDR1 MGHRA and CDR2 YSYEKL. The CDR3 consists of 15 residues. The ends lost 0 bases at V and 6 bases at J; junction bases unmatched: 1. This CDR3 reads CASSQEGTGDEKLFF. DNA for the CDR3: TGCGCCAGCAGCCAAGAGGGGACAGGGGATGAAAAACTGTTTTTT.

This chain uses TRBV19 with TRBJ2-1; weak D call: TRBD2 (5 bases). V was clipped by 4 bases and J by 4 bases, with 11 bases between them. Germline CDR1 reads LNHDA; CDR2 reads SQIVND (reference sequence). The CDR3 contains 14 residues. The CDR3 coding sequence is TGTGCCAGTAGTACCGGACTCCTTTACAATGAGCAGTTCTTC. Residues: CASSTGLLYNEQFF.

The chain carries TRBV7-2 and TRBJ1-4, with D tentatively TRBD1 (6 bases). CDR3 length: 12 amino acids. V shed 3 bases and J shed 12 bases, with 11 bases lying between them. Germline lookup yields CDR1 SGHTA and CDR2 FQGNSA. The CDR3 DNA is TGTGCCAGCAGCTTGACTTCAGGGGAACTGTTTTTT. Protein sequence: CASSLTSGELFF. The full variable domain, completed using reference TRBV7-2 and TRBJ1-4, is GAGVSQSPSNKVTEKGKDVELRCDPISGHTALYWYRQSLGQGLEFLIYFQGNSAPDKSGLPSDRFSAERTGGSVSTLTIQRTQQEDSAVYLCASSLTSGELFFGSGTQLSVL.

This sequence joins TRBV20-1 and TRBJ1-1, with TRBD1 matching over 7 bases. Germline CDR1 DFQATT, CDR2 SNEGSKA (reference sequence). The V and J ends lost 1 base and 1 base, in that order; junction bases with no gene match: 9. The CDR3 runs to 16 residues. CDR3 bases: TGCAGTGCTAGAGGTGGCAGGGGGAATCGGAACACTGAAGCTTTCTTT. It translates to CSARGGRGNRNTEAFF.

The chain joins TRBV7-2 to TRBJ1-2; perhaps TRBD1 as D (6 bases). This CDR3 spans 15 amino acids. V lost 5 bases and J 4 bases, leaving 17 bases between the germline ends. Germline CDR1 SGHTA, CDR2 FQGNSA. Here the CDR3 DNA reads TGTGCCAGCAGCATTGCCGCACAGGGAAGCTATGGCTACACCTTC. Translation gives CASSIAAQGSYGYTF.